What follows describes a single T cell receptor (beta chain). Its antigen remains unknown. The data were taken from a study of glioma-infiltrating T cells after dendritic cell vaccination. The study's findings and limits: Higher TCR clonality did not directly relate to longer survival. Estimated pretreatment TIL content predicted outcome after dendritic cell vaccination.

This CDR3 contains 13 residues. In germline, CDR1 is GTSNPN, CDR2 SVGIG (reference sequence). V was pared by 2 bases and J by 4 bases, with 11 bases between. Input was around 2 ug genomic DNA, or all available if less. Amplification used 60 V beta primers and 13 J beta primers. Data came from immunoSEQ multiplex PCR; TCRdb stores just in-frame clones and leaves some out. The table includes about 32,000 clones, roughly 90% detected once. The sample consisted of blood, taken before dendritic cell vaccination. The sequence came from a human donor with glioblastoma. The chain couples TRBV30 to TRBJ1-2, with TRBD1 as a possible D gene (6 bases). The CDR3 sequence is CAWSNYRVYGYTF. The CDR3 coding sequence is TGTGCCTGGAGTAACTACAGGGTCTATGGCTACACCTTC.